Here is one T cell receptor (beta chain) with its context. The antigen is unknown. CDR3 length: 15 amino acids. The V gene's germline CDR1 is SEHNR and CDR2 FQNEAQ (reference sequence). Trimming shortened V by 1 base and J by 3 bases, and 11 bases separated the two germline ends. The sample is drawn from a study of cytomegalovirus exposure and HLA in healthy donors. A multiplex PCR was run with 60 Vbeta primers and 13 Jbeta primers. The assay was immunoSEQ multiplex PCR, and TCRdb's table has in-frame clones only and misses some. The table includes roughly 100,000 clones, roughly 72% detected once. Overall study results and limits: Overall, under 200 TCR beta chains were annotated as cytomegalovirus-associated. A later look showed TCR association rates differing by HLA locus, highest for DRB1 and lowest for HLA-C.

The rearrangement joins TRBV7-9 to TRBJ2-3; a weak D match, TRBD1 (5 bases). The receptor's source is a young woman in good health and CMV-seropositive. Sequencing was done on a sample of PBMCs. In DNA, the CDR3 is TGTGCCAGCAGCTTAGATTTGGACATAACAGATACGCAGTATTTT. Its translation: CASSLDLDITDTQYF.